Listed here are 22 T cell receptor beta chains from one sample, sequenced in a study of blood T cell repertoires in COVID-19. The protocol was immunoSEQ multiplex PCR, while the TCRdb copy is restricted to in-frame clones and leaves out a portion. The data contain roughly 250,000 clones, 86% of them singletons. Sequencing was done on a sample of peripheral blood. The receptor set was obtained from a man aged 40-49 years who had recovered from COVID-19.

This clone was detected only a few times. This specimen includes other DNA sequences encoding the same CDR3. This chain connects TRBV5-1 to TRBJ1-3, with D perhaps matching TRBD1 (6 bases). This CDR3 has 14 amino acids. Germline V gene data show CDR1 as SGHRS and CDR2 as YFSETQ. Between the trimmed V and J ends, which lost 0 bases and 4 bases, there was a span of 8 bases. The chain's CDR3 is CASSLGRGGNTIYF. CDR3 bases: TGCGCCAGCAGCTTGGGCAGGGGAGGAAACACCATATATTTT.

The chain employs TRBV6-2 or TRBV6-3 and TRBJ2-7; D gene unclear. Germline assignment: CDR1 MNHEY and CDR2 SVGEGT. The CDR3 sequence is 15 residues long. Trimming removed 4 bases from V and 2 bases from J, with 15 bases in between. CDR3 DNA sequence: TGTGCCAGCAGTTCGGGTGAGCTGATTACCTACGAGCAGTACTTC. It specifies CASSSGELITYEQYF.

CDR3 in amino acids: CASSSQTSAGYEQYF. In nucleotides, the CDR3 is TGTGCCAGCAGCTCCCAGACTAGCGCCGGCTACGAGCAGTACTTC. The rearrangement joins TRBV7-8 to TRBJ2-7; 8 nucleotides agree with TRBD2. V trimming: 4 bases; J trimming: 3 bases; junction bases outside the gene matches: 8. This CDR3 has 15 amino acids. The germline CDR1 and CDR2 sequences are SGHVS and FQNEAQ.

The CDR3 spells CASSQPQGAGQPQHF. The CDR3 region has the DNA TGCGCCAGCAGCCAGCCACAGGGGGCCGGTCAGCCCCAGCATTTT. J is TRBJ1-5 and V is TRBV4-1; 9 bases map to TRBD1. Germline loops: CDR1 MGHRA, CDR2 YSYEKL. V lost 3 bases, J lost 6 bases, and 6 bases stayed unmatched. The CDR3 is made up of 15 amino acids.

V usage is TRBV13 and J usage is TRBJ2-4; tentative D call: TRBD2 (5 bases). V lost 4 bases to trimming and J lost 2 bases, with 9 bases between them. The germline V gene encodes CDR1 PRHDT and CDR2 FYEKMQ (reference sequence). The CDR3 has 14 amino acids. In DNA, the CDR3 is TGTGCCAGCAGCTCCCCCGGGACCAAAAACATTCAGTACTTC. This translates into CASSSPGTKNIQYF.

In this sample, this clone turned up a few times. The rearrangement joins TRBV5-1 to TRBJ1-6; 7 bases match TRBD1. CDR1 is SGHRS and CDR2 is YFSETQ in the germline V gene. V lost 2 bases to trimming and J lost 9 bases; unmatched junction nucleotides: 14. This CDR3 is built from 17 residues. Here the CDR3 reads CASSFTGTEHFISPLHF. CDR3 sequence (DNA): TGCGCCAGCAGCTTTACCGGGACAGAACACTTTATTTCACCCCTCCACTTT.

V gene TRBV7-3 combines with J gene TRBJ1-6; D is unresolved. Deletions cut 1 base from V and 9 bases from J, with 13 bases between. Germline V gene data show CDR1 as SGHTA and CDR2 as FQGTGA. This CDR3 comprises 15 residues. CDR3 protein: CASSLRAGKTSPLHF. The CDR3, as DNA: TGTGCCAGCAGCTTAAGGGCAGGAAAGACTTCACCCCTCCACTTT.

The CDR3 region is CASSDGTVYTEAFF. The CDR3 nucleotides read TGCGCCAGCAGTGATGGGACAGTTTACACTGAAGCTTTCTTT. The chain couples TRBV10-2 to TRBJ1-1, with 7 bases that match TRBD1. CDR3 length: 14 residues. Germline CDR1 and CDR2: WSHSY and SAAADI. The trim removed 3 bases at V and 3 bases at J, leaving 4 bases unmatched.

This CDR3 is CSLYQWTSTDTQYF. The CDR3 bases are TGCAGCCTCTATCAATGGACTAGCACAGATACGCAGTATTTT. The chain carries TRBV29-1 and TRBJ2-3, with D possibly TRBD2 on 5 matching bases. V was shortened by 8 bases and J by 0 bases, with 15 bases between the two germline ends. This CDR3 contains 14 residues. Germline V CDR1 and CDR2: SQVTM, ANQGSEA.

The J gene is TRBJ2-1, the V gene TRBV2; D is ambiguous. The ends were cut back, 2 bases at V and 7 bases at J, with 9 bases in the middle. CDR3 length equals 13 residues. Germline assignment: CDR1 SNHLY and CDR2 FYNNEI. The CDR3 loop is CASSEWYSNEQFF. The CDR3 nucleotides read TGTGCCAGCAGTGAATGGTACTCGAATGAGCAGTTCTTC.

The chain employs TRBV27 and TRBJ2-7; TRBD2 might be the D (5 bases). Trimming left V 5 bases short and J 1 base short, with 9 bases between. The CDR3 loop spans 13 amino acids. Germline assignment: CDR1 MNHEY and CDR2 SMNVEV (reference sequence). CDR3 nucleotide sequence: TGTGCCAGCAGTCCCGGGATATCCTACGAGCAGTACTTC. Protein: CASSPGISYEQYF.

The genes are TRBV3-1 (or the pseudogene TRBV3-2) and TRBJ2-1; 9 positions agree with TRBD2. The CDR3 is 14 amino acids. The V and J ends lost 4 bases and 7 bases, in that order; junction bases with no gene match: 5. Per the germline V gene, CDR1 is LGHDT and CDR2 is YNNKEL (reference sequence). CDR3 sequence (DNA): TGTGCCAGCAGCCGTAGCGGGAGAACAAATGAGCAGTTCTTC. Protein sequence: CASSRSGRTNEQFF.

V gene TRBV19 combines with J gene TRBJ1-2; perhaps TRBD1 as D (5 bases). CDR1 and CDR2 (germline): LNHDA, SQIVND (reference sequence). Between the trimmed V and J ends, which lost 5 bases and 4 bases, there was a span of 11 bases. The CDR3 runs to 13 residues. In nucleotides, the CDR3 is TGTGCCAGTAGTGCCCAGGGTTCCTATGGCTACACCTTC. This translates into CASSAQGSYGYTF.

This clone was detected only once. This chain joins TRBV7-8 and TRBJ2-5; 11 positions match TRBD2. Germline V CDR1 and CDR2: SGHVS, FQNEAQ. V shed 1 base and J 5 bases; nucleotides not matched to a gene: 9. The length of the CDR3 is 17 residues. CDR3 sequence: CASSLERSSGGRETQYF. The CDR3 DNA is TGTGCCAGCAGCTTAGAACGTTCTAGCGGGGGGCGGGAGACCCAGTACTTC.

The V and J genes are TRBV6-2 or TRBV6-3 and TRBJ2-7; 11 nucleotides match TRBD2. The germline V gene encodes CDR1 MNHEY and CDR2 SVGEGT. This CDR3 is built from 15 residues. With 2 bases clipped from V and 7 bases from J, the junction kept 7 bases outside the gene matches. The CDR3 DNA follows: TGTGCCAGCAGTTACCCAACTAGCGGGGGTGCGGAGCAGTACTTC. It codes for CASSYPTSGGAEQYF.

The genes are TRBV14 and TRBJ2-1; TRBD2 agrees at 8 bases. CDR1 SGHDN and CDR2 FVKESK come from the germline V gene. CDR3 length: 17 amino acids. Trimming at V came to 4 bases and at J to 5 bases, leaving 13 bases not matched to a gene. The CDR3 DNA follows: TGTGCCAGCAGCCCTCTTCCGGGACTAGGCAACGACAATGAGCAGTTCTTC. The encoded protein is CASSPLPGLGNDNEQFF. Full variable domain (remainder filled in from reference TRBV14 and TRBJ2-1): EAGVTQFPSHSVIEKGQTVTLRCDPISGHDNLYWYRRVMGKEIKFLLHFVKESKQDESGMPNNRFLAERTGGTYSTLKVQPAELEDSGVYFCASSPLPGLGNDNEQFFGPGTRLTVL.

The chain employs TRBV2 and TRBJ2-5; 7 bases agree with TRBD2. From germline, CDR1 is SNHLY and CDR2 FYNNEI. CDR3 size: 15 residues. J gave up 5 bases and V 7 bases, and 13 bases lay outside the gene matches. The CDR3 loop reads CASTEGTTSGETQYF. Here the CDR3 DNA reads TGTGCCAGCACCGAGGGGACTACCTCCGGGGAGACCCAGTACTTC.

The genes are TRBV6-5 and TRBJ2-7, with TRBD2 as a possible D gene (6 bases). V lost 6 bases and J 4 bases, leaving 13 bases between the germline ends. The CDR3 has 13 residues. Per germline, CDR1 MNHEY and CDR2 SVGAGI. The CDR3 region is CASSLLAGYEQYF. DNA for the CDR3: TGTGCCAGCAGCCTACTAGCAGGGTACGAGCAGTACTTC.

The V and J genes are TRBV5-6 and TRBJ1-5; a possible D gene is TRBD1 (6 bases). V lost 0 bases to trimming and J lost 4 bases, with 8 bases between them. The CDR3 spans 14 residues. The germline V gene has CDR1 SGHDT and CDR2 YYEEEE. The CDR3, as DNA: TGTGCCAGCAGCTTGGTGCAGGGGAATCAGCCCCAGCATTTT. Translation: CASSLVQGNQPQHF.

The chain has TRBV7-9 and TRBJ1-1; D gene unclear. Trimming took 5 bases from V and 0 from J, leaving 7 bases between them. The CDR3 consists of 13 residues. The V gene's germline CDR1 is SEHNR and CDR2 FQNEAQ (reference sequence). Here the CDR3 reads CASSNPMNTEAFF. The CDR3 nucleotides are TGTGCCAGCAGCAATCCCATGAACACTGAAGCTTTCTTT.

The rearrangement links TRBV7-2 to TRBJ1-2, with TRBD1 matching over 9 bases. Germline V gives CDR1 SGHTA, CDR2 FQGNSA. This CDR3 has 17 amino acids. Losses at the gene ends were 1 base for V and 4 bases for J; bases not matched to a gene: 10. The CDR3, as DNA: TGTGCCAGCAGCTTAGTCAGGACAGGGGATGGAGTCTATGGCTACACCTTC. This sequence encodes CASSLVRTGDGVYGYTF.

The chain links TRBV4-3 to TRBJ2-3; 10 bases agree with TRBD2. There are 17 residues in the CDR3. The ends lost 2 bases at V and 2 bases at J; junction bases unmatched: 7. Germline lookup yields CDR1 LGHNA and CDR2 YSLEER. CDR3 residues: CASSQHTSGALTDTQYF. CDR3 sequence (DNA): TGCGCCAGCAGCCAACACACTAGCGGGGCCCTCACAGATACGCAGTATTTT.